This TCR beta chain was identified in a study of CD8+ T cells in alopecia areata (dated by TCRdb to between 2018 and 2020). A note on the overall study: The study used high-throughput TCRbeta sequencing to examine T cell clonal expansion in alopecia areata, in both the C3H/HeJ mouse model and human patients. Amplification of TCRbeta CDR3 regions was done by immunoSEQ multiplex PCR using 35 Vbeta forward primers and 13 Jbeta reverse primers. Scalp clonality was compared among normal scalp (n=4), patchy alopecia areata scalp (n=8), and alopecia totalis/universalis scalp (n=8). On the human side, TCRbeta sequencing was run on scalp tissue and on sorted CD4+ and CD8+ peripheral blood T cells from healthy controls and from alopecia areata patients with either patchy or totalis/universalis disease. RNA was extracted with the PAXgene miRNA kit for fixed scalp, the miRNeasy kit for PBMCs, and the RNeasy kit for mouse skin. Summary of the overall study and its limitations: TCR sequences shared between patients were less clear than in mice, possibly partly because of HLA diversity in the patient population. Unlike mouse skin, where gammadelta T cells dominate, normal human skin contains resident alphabeta T cells that get sequenced too, which complicates analysis of the scalp TCR repertoire. Higher clonality and more expanded CD8+ clones were observed in lesional scalp than in normal scalp, particularly in alopecia totalis/universalis, a finding suggestive of antigenic drive.

PBMCs were separated by density centrifugation and stained for CD3, CD4 and CD8, after which CD4+ and CD8+ T cells were sorted on a FACSAria. Scalp biopsies and blood samples were provided by unaffected controls. The library was obtained by the immunoSEQ multiplex PCR assay. For TCR sequencing, RNA was extracted from every sample and reverse transcribed into cDNA to serve as template. First-strand cDNA was synthesized with SuperScript III using a 2:1 mix of oligo-dT and random hexamers. A synthetic immune receptor repertoire was used to gauge amplification bias, and whatever bias remained was removed computationally. The authors processed their data as follows. Raw reads were preprocessed to remove errors, and CDR3 was defined according to IMGT conventions as the region from the conserved cysteine to phenylalanine. Clonality was computed by normalizing Shannon entropy by log2 of the number of productive unique TCRs and subtracting the result from 1. Scalp TCRbeta sequences were cross-referenced with sorted blood CD4 and CD8 repertoires so that the CD4 or CD8 identity of scalp clones could be inferred. This is the immuneACCESS table as TCRdb keeps it, with only in-frame sequences that have V and J called. A part of the clones is gone; compared with another copy, unresolved V genes explain less than half, and the rest is unexplained. V, J and clone size are those of that table, while D and trimming were read from the DNA. This sample comprises about 120,000 clones, approximately 58% of them detected only once. The top ten constitute 2.8% of the sample.

This clone has at least ten counts. It lacks a known antigen. No much larger clonotype is one base removed from it; base qualities were not supplied. The germline V gene sets CDR1 to SNHLY and CDR2 to FYNNEI. The CDR3 sequence holds 12 residues, the cysteine and phenylalanine included. Only the CDR3 DNA is retained, 36 bases long and in frame from the first base. Deletion took 6 bases off V and 2 bases off J, with a span of 8 bases between the germline ends. This sequence uses TRBV2 and TRBJ2-7, with the D call perhaps TRBD1 or TRBD2, as 6 bases match in each case. This TCR was recovered from a human donor in good health. Sequenced: CD4+ T cells sorted from blood. The CDR3 region has the sequence CASSRGPYEQYF. The nucleotides are TGTGCCAGCAGCCGGGGGCCCTACGAGCAGTACTTC.